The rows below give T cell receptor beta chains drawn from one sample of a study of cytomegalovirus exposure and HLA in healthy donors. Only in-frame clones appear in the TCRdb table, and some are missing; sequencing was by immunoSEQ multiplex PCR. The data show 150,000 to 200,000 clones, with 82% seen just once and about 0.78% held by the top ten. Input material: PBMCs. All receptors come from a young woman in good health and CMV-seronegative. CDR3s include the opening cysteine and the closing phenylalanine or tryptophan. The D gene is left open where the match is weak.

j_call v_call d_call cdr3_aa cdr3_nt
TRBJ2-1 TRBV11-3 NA CASSLVLAEQFF TGTGCCAGCAGCTTAGTTCTAGCGGAGCAGTTCTTC
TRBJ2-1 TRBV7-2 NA CASSVPGRGPRNEQFF TGTGCCAGCAGCGTACCTGGGCGGGGGCCGCGCAATGAGCAGTTCTTC
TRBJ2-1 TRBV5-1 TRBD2 CASRKSGGPYNEQFF TGCGCCAGCAGGAAGAGCGGGGGGCCATACAATGAGCAGTTCTTC
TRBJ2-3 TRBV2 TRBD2 CASTGLAVTDTQYF TGTGCCAGCACCGGACTAGCGGTCACAGATACGCAGTATTTT
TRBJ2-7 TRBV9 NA CASSVGLASYEQYF TGTGCCAGCAGCGTAGGTCTAGCGTCCTACGAGCAGTACTTC
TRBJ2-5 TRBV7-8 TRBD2 CASSFSSGEETQYF TGTGCCAGCAGCTTTTCTAGCGGAGAAGAGACCCAGTACTTC
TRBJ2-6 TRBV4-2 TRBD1 CASSQEWTGGAGANVLTF TGTGCCAGCAGCCAAGAATGGACAGGGGGCGCTGGGGCCAACGTCCTGACTTTC
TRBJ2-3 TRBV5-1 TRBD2 CASSPGTSGNTDTQYF TGCGCCAGCAGCCCGGGGACTAGCGGCAACACAGATACGCAGTATTTT
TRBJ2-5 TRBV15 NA CATNGPGMWETQYF TGTGCCACCAACGGTCCAGGGATGTGGGAGACCCAGTACTTC
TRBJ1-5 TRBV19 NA CASSIDLGFQPQHF TGTGCCAGTAGTATAGACCTCGGTTTTCAGCCCCAGCATTTT
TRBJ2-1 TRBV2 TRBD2 CASRPSGNEQFF TGTGCCAGCAGGCCTAGCGGCAATGAGCAGTTCTTC
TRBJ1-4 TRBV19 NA CASSILQQGGEKLFF TGTGCCAGTAGTATACTCCAGCAGGGAGGTGAAAAACTGTTTTTT
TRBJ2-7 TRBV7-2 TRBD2 CASSFQLAGDYEQYF TGTGCCAGCAGCTTCCAACTAGCGGGAGACTACGAGCAGTACTTC
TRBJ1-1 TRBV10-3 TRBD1 CAISDKQGAQNTEAFF TGTGCCATCAGTGATAAACAGGGGGCACAGAACACTGAAGCTTTCTTT